This TCR beta chain was found in a study of OX40 agonist ivuxolimab in advanced cancers. Study context: Patients were dosed intravenously with ivuxolimab at 0.01 to 10 mg/kg every 2 weeks. Participants averaged about 66 years of age (range roughly 23 to 80) and were about 85% male.

For this clone: Its antigen is still unknown.

Whole-study results and caveats: By week 6 at 0.1 to 3.0 mg/kg, blood CD4+ and CD8+ T cells had expanded clonally.

This CDR3 has 16 amino acids. V lost 6 bases to trimming and J lost 0 bases, with 15 bases between them. Germline CDR1 is SNHLY and CDR2 is FYNNEI. TCRdb's table, derived via immunoSEQ multiplex PCR, lists solely in-frame clones and lacks some. The repertoire includes 150,000 to 190,000 clones, 94% of them detected once, and about 0.3% sits in the top ten. The starting material was CD4+ or CD8+ T cells sorted from blood, obtained in a trial of the OX40 agonist ivuxolimab. This TCR was recovered from an adult with an advanced solid tumor such as melanoma, head and neck, liver or kidney cancer. V is TRBV2 and J is TRBJ2-1, with a weak D call TRBD1 (5 bases). The CDR3 bases are TGTGCCAGCAGAGAGAGTTGGACACCCTCCTACAATGAGCAGTTCTTC. This translates into CASRESWTPSYNEQFF.